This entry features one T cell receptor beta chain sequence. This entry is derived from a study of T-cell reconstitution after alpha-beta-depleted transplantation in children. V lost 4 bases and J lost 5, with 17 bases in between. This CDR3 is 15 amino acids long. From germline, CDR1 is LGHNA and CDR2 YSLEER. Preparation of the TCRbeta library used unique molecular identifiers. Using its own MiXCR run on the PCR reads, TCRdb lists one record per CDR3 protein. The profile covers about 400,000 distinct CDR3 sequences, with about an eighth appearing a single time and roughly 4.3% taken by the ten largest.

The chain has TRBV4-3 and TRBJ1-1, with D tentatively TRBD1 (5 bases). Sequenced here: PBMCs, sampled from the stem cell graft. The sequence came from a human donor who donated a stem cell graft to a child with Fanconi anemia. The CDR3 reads CASSRAVGGNTEAFF. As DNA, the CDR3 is TGCGCCAGCAGCCGGGCGGTTGGGGGAAATACTGAAGCTTTCTTT.